The rows below give T cell receptor beta chains drawn from one sample of a study of cytomegalovirus exposure and HLA in healthy donors. The method was immunoSEQ multiplex PCR; TCRdb's version includes in-frame clones alone and lacks a portion of them. The table includes more than 150,000 clones, more than 65% detected once. Material: PBMCs. These receptors were collected from a man between 45 and 60 years old in good health and CMV-seropositive. Each CDR3 is given with its conserved first and last residue. D genes are given only for firm matches. Size is stated for part of the rows, as once, few or many counts, or as a class when the clone is expanded.

j_call	v_call	d_call	clone_size	cdr3_length	cdr3_nt	cdr3_aa
TRBJ1-1	TRBV18	TRBD1	-	16	TGTGCCAGCTCACCGGACAGGGGGCGGATGAACACTGAAGCTTTCTTT	CASSPDRGRMNTEAFF
TRBJ2-7	TRBV5-1	-	-	15	TGCGCCAGCAGTTACTCCGGGACTCCCGAATACGAGCAGTACTTC	CASSYSGTPEYEQYF
TRBJ2-6	TRBV2	-	-	15	TGTGCCAGCAGTGAGGGGGGTCTTGGGGCCAACGTCCTGACTTTC	CASSEGGLGANVLTF
TRBJ1-5	TRBV21-1	-	-	17	TGTGCCAGCAGCAAAGGCTTAGGACAGGGATCCTGTCAGCCCCAGCATTTT	CASSKGLGQGSCQPQHF
TRBJ1-4	TRBV6-5	TRBD1	-	15	TGTGCCAGCAGTTACGACAGGGCCTCTAATGAAAAACTGTTTTTT	CASSYDRASNEKLFF
TRBJ1-1	TRBV19	TRBD1	-	14	TGTGCCAGTAGTATAACAGGGGGGGGCACTGAAGCTTTCTTT	CASSITGGGTEAFF
TRBJ1-1	TRBV5-5	-	-	14	TGTGCCAGCAGCGACAGAACCCTTATCGCTGAAGCTTTCTTT	CASSDRTLIAEAFF
TRBJ1-6	TRBV7-9	-	-	14	TGTGCCAGCAGCGGGAGCTCCTATAATTCACCCCTCCACTTT	CASSGSSYNSPLHF
TRBJ2-1	TRBV19	TRBD2	-	18	TGTGCCAGTAGTAATCAAGGGCCTAGCGGGGGCCATTACAATGAGCAGTTCTTC	CASSNQGPSGGHYNEQFF
TRBJ2-7	TRBV2	TRBD1	-	15	TGTGCCAGCAGCGAGACCGGGACAGGACCCTACGAGCAGTACTTC	CASSETGTGPYEQYF
TRBJ1-2	TRBV5-6	-	-	16	TGTGCCAGCAGCTTGGGGGGCAAGGAAGTAGACTATGGCTACACCTTC	CASSLGGKEVDYGYTF
TRBJ1-1	TRBV28	TRBD1	once	15	TGTGCCAGCAGTAGGGACAGGGGGACCTACACTGAAGCTTTCTTT	CASSRDRGTYTEAFF
TRBJ2-2	TRBV6-5	TRBD1	few	13	TGTGCCAGCAGCCTACAGGGGGCCGGGGAGCTGTTTTTT	CASSLQGAGELFF
TRBJ1-5	TRBV6-1	-	once	15	TGTGCCAGCAGTACCACGATGAGGATTTTTGGGCCCCAGCATTTT	CASSTTMRIFGPQHF
TRBJ2-7	TRBV21-1	-	-	16	TGTGCCAGCAGCAGCGGACAGGTTAGGATCTCCTACGAGCAGTACTTC	CASSSGQVRISYEQYF
TRBJ1-2	TRBV28	-	-	12	TGTGCCAGCAGTCTCAGTAACTATGGCTACACCTTC	CASSLSNYGYTF
TRBJ1-2	TRBV6-1	TRBD1	-	15	TGTGCCAGCAGGGACACAGGGGCGGGTAGCTATGGCTACACCTTC	CASRDTGAGSYGYTF
TRBJ2-1	TRBV9	TRBD2	-	16	TGTGCCAGCAGCGTCGGACTAGCGGGAGGGGACAATGAGCAGTTCTTC	CASSVGLAGGDNEQFF
TRBJ1-2	TRBV18	TRBD1	few	13	TGTGCCAGCTCAGCCGGACAGGGCGGCGGCTACACCTTC	CASSAGQGGGYTF
TRBJ2-5	TRBV5-6	TRBD1	few	16	TGTGCCAGCAGCTTGCTATGGGCAGGGGGCGTTGAGACCCAGTACTTC	CASSLLWAGGVETQYF
TRBJ2-7	TRBV28	TRBD1	once	16	TGTGCCAGCAGTTCACCCCGGGACAGGGCAGGGAACGAGCAGTACTTC	CASSSPRDRAGNEQYF
TRBJ1-5	TRBV11-2	-	-	13	TGTGCCAGCAGCTTAGGTAGCAATCACCCCCAGCATTTT	CASSLGSNHPQHF
TRBJ1-2	TRBV18	TRBD1	-	14	TGTGCCAGCTCACCAAACAGGGGGGCCTATGGCTACACCTTC	CASSPNRGAYGYTF
TRBJ1-5	TRBV19	TRBD1	-	14	TGTGCCAGTAGTCCACAACAGGGGAACCAGCCCCAGCATTTT	CASSPQQGNQPQHF
TRBJ2-1	TRBV7-2	TRBD1	-	15	TGTGCCAGCAGCCCGGGGGACAGGGCCGGGGATGAGCAGTTCTTC	CASSPGDRAGDEQFF
TRBJ1-6	TRBV9	-	-	15	TGTGCCAGCAGCGAGGACAGTGCAAATAATTCACCCCTCCACTTT	CASSEDSANNSPLHF
TRBJ2-1	TRBV28	TRBD1	once	12	TGTGCCAGCAGTGAGACAGGGGATGAGCAGTTCTTC	CASSETGDEQFF
TRBJ2-2	TRBV5-1	TRBD2	-	15	TGCGCCAGCAGCCCCCGGGGGGGGCAAGCCGGGGAGCTGTTTTTT	CASSPRGGQAGELFF
TRBJ1-1	TRBV28	-	-	14	TGTGCCAGCAGTTCCGGGAGAACGAACACTGAAGCTTTCTTT	CASSSGRTNTEAFF
TRBJ2-5	TRBV9	-	-	15	TGTGCCAGCAATCCCAAGGGGGGGTCGGAAGAGACCCAGTACTTC	CASNPKGGSEETQYF
TRBJ2-3	TRBV4-1	TRBD1	-	16	TGCGCCAGCAGCCAAGTGAGGACAGGGGGTGGAAATACGCAGTATTTT	CASSQVRTGGGNTQYF
TRBJ2-7	TRBV10-3	-	-	16	TGTGCCATCAGTCCCCAGCCGCTAGGAGACTCCTACGAGCAGTACTTC	CAISPQPLGDSYEQYF